The T cell receptor (beta chain) described here comes from a study of T cell responses to AZD1222 COVID-19 vaccine (dated by TCRdb to 2020 to 2022). The study in broad terms: TCR sequencing covered more than 230 trial participants: about 210 given two doses of AZD1222 and 26 given two doses of MenACWY control vaccine. Trial participants were enrolled into age subgroups of 18-55, 56-69 and 70-plus years, which contained around 150, 28 and 57 TCR-sequenced participants, respectively. The full study reports these points: Only five or six AZD1222 recipients were SARS-CoV-2 seropositive at baseline, limiting conclusions about previously exposed vaccinees. Epitopes outside the regions mutated in the B.1.351 and B.1.1.7 variants were reportedly recognized by nearly half of the unique spike-specific TCRs. Spike-specific TCR breadth and depth rose significantly after two AZD1222 doses compared with day 0 and with MenACWY recipients. The vaccine-associated CD4 TCRs covered the entire spike protein, and the dominant responses fell in regions 160-218 and 743-854. Most participants were white British and females outnumbered males, and the authors suggested that clonal diversity may have been underestimated. Because no day 14 peak-response samples were available, the repertoires could be characterized only after the peak T cell response. In the small 56-69-year group, the increase in depth fell short of significance, most likely because of low power.

This specimen's time point label, interpreted: about 28 days (+/-7) after the second vaccine dose. AZD1222 recipients with second doses at about 4 weeks or about 12 weeks were pooled, because spike-specific TCR depth and breadth did not differ between schedules. Vaccinee samples came from UK trials COV001 and COV002, including a single-blind randomized controlled phase 2/3 trial of AZD1222 (ChAdOx1 nCoV-19) in healthy adults. For TCRbeta chain sequencing, PBMC samples from trial participants were taken at day 0 and at day 28 after the second dose. From the cysteine through the phenylalanine, the CDR3 covers 14 amino acids. Only the CDR3 DNA is retained, 42 bases long and in frame from the first base. V is pared back by 0 bases and J by 0 bases, with 3 bases lying between the germline termini. Taken from the germline V gene (reference sequence), the CDR1 and CDR2 loops are SGHNT and YYREEE. The CDR3 regions of human TCRbeta chains were analyzed by immunosequencing. The authors' pipeline ran thus. TCRs in the repertoires were matched against a reference library of SARS-CoV-2-specific TCRs that had been generated with the MIRA antigen-specificity platform. Breadth was defined as the fraction of unique TCRs that were SARS-CoV-2-associated. Depth was defined as the fraction of total T cells that were SARS-CoV-2-associated. Using the MIRA data, each spike-specific TCR was mapped to the spike region that the TCR reacts to and placed in a CD4 or CD8 class. Log10-transformed breadth and depth values were compared by one-way ANOVA with Sidak's multiple comparisons tests. As stored in TCRdb, this immuneACCESS dataset retains in-frame rearrangements with V and J assigned. A fraction of the clones does not appear; measured against another copy, unresolved V genes explain less than half of the discrepancy, and the remainder lacks a known reason. V and J calls and clone size are as listed in that table; D and trimming were resolved from the DNA. A total of 90,000 to 110,000 clones appear in this sample, about 89% of them only once. The top ten hold around 4% of the sample.

The table lists this clone with a count of one. The clone's antigen remains unknown. Within one base of it there is no much larger clone, and no base qualities were kept. The chain couples TRBV5-4 to TRBJ2-2; the D gene remains uncertain. The source was peripheral blood, collected 28 days after the second AZD1222 dose. This receptor was identified in an adult who received the AZD1222 COVID-19 vaccine. The nucleotide sequence is TGTGCCAGCAGCTTGGAGTCGAACACCGGGGAGCTGTTTTTT. It translates to CASSLESNTGELFF.